These T cell receptor beta chains were read from a single sample in a study of T cell responses to AZD1222 COVID-19 vaccine. The repertoire was sequenced with immunoSEQ multiplex PCR; TCRdb's copy has only in-frame clones and lacks some. The table shows roughly 100,000 clones, with roughly nine tenths occurring only once. Sequenced here: peripheral blood, sampled on day 0 of AZD1222 vaccination. These receptor sequences come from an adult in good health. CDR3s include the opening cysteine and the closing phenylalanine or tryptophan. D genes are given only for firm matches. Only part of the rows carry a size: once, few, many, or a class if the clone is expanded.

abundance	len	v_gene	d_gene	j_gene	CDR3nt	CDR3aa
.	15	TRBV28	.	TRBJ2-7	TGTGCCAGCAGCACCCTCCCGGACGGATTCTACGAGCAGTACTTC	CASSTLPDGFYEQYF
.	15	TRBV7-2	TRBD2	TRBJ2-7	TGTGCCAGCAGCTTAACAAGCGGGAGCTCCTACGAGCAGTACTTC	CASSLTSGSSYEQYF
.	14	TRBV27	TRBD2	TRBJ2-7	TGTGCCAGCAGTTTTCGGCGGGAGGGCGGCGAGCAGTACTTC	CASSFRREGGEQYF
.	18	TRBV5-1	.	TRBJ1-3	TGCGCCAGCAGCTTGGAGGCAGTGGGGGCGTCAGGTGGAAACACCATATATTTT	CASSLEAVGASGGNTIYF
.	13	TRBV28	TRBD1	TRBJ2-7	TGTGCCAGCAGAATAGACAGGGCCTACGAGCAGTACTTC	CASRIDRAYEQYF
once	14	TRBV15	.	TRBJ1-5	TGTGCCACCAGCAGAGACCAGGGAGTTCAGCCCCAGCATTTT	CATSRDQGVQPQHF
.	14	TRBV7-2	.	TRBJ1-2	TGTGCCAGCAGCTTAGCCAACAGGGACTATGGCTACACCTTC	CASSLANRDYGYTF
.	15	TRBV18	TRBD2	TRBJ2-1	TGTGCCAGCTCACTCCGACTAGCGGAGGGGAATGAGCAGTTCTTC	CASSLRLAEGNEQFF
.	14	TRBV3-1/TRBV3-2	.	TRBJ2-1	TGTGCCAGCAGCCATAGGAGGTCTCGGGGTGAGCAGTTCTTC	CASSHRRSRGEQFF
.	15	TRBV28	.	TRBJ2-7	TGTGCCAGCAGTTTTGGGTTTAGCGGATCCTACGAGCAGTACTTC	CASSFGFSGSYEQYF
.	13	TRBV6-5	.	TRBJ1-1	TGTGCCAGCAGAACAGGGAGAAGCACTGAAGCTTTCTTT	CASRTGRSTEAFF
.	14	TRBV5-1	TRBD1	TRBJ2-7	TGCGCCAGCAGCCCGGGGACAGATATCTACGAGCAGTACTTC	CASSPGTDIYEQYF
few	11	TRBV2	.	TRBJ2-1	TGTGCCAGCAGGGGGGATGGTGAGCAGTTCTTC	CASRGDGEQFF
once	13	TRBV12-3/TRBV12-4	TRBD1	TRBJ2-7	TGTGCCAGCAGCGACAGGGGGCATTACGAGCAGTACTTC	CASSDRGHYEQYF
.	17	TRBV7-8	TRBD1	TRBJ2-7	TGTGCCAGCAGCTTAAGGCCAGGGGGATTGGGGTCCTACGAGCAGTACTTC	CASSLRPGGLGSYEQYF
.	14	TRBV14	.	TRBJ2-3	TGTGCCAGCAGCCAAGAACTGATGCCAGATACGCAGTATTTT	CASSQELMPDTQYF
.	15	TRBV2	TRBD1	TRBJ2-7	TGTGCCAGCATCGAAGGGGGACAGGGGACCTACGAGCAGTACTTC	CASIEGGQGTYEQYF
.	14	TRBV28	.	TRBJ1-2	TGTGCCAGCAGTACTCATCAGGACAGTCGAGGCTACACCTTC	CASSTHQDSRGYTF
.	15	TRBV30	TRBD1	TRBJ2-7	TGTGCCTGGAGTTTCCCGGGACAGTCTTCCTACGAGCAGTACTTC	CAWSFPGQSSYEQYF
.	16	TRBV4-1	.	TRBJ1-4	TGCGCCAGCAGCCAAGATCGAACAGCAACTAATGAAAAACTGTTTTTT	CASSQDRTATNEKLFF
.	15	TRBV6-5	.	TRBJ1-2	TGTGCCAGCAGTTACACGCGGGGGGCGCGGGAGGGCTACACCTTC	CASSYTRGAREGYTF
.	15	TRBV6-5	.	TRBJ1-1	TGTGCCAGCAGTCCGGAACAGGGTTGGGGCACTGAAGCTTTCTTT	CASSPEQGWGTEAFF
.	13	TRBV7-3	.	TRBJ2-2	TGTGCCAGCAGCTCCAGGGCGACCGGGGAGCTGTTTTTT	CASSSRATGELFF
.	14	TRBV25-1	.	TRBJ1-2	TGTGCCAGCAGTGCGATGACGGATAACTATGGCTACACCTTC	CASSAMTDNYGYTF
.	14	TRBV19	TRBD1	TRBJ1-2	TGTGCCAGTAGTCTCCGACAGGGGGACTATGGCTACACCTTC	CASSLRQGDYGYTF
.	11	TRBV5-1	.	TRBJ2-3	TGCGCCAGCAGCTCCCAAGATACGCAGTATTTT	CASSSQDTQYF
.	15	TRBV14	TRBD1	TRBJ1-2	TGTGCCAGCAGCCCCCGGACAGGGATGAACTATGGCTACACCTTC	CASSPRTGMNYGYTF
.	15	TRBV7-8	.	TRBJ1-5	TGTGCCAGCAGCTTAGGGAGGGCCGAACATCAGCCCCAGCATTTT	CASSLGRAEHQPQHF
.	16	TRBV9	TRBD2	TRBJ2-1	TGTGCCAGCAGCGTAGCTCCAGCGGGGGCCTACAATGAGCAGTTCTTC	CASSVAPAGAYNEQFF
.	15	TRBV19	.	TRBJ1-6	TGTGCCAGTAGTCGAGGGACATTGGTGGATTCACCCCTCCACTTT	CASSRGTLVDSPLHF
.	14	TRBV6-6	.	TRBJ1-5	TGTGCCAGCAGTTGGACAGTTTACAATCAGCCCCAGCATTTT	CASSWTVYNQPQHF
few	15	TRBV14	TRBD2	TRBJ2-1	TGTGCCAGCAGCCAACAGCGGGGGCCGTACAATGAGCAGTTCTTC	CASSQQRGPYNEQFF
once	16	TRBV4-2	.	TRBJ1-5	TGTGCCAGCAGCCAAGAAGGCAGCCAATTCAATCAGCCCCAGCATTTT	CASSQEGSQFNQPQHF
.	13	TRBV24-1	TRBD1	TRBJ2-7	TGTGCCACCTCCGGGACAGGGGCGTACGAGCAGTACTTC	CATSGTGAYEQYF
.	16	TRBV5-4	TRBD2	TRBJ2-7	TGTGCCAGCAGCTTTCTCTCCGGGACTAGCTCCTACGAGCAGTACTTC	CASSFLSGTSSYEQYF
once	14	TRBV18	.	TRBJ1-2	TGTGCCAGCTCACCGTTCCCAGGGCTCTATGGCTACACCTTC	CASSPFPGLYGYTF
once	14	TRBV27	.	TRBJ1-1	TGTGCCAGCAGTCAACAGACTTCGAACACTGAAGCTTTCTTT	CASSQQTSNTEAFF
.	19	TRBV7-9	.	TRBJ2-2	TGTGCCAGCAGCTTAACCCTTCCCGGGACACTTACGAACACCGGGGAGCTGTTTTTT	CASSLTLPGTLTNTGELFF
.	15	TRBV11-1	.	TRBJ2-2	TGTGCCAGCAGCTTACTAGGGGCGAGGGGCGGGGAGCTGTTTTTT	CASSLLGARGGELFF
.	12	TRBV7-2	.	TRBJ1-1	TGTGCCAGCAGCTTATCCTCAACTGAAGCTTTCTTT	CASSLSSTEAFF
.	15	TRBV2	.	TRBJ1-6	TGTGCCAGCAGTGAAACAGGGACCTATAATTCACCCCTCCACTTT	CASSETGTYNSPLHF
.	15	TRBV2	.	TRBJ2-1	TGTGCCAGCAGTATAGACCGGAGCTCCTACAATGAGCAGTTCTTC	CASSIDRSSYNEQFF
once	12	TRBV24-1	.	TRBJ1-2	TGTGCCACCAGTGCCAAGGAAGGGGGCTACACCTTC	CATSAKEGGYTF
.	15	TRBV5-1	.	TRBJ1-6	TGCGCCAGCAGCTTGGACAGGTTTGGGAATTCACCCCTCCACTTT	CASSLDRFGNSPLHF
.	14	TRBV9	.	TRBJ2-2	TGTGCCAGCAGCCAAGACAGCTACACCGGGGAGCTGTTTTTT	CASSQDSYTGELFF
.	15	TRBV4-1	.	TRBJ1-4	TGCGCCAGCAGCCAAGGGAACAGAAAGAATGAAAAACTGTTTTTT	CASSQGNRKNEKLFF
.	13	TRBV6-2/TRBV6-3	.	TRBJ1-2	TGTGCCAGCAGTCTCGGCGCCTTCTATGGCTACACCTTC	CASSLGAFYGYTF
.	15	TRBV2	.	TRBJ1-5	TGTGCCAGCAGTGATGGGAGTGCTCAGGATCAGCCCCAGCATTTT	CASSDGSAQDQPQHF
.	14	TRBV28	TRBD1	TRBJ1-5	TGTGCCAGCAGTTTTGGACAGGTCAATCAGCCCCAGCATTTT	CASSFGQVNQPQHF
.	16	TRBV9	TRBD1	TRBJ1-5	TGTGCCAGCAGCCCAGGACAGGGGGTCCCCAATCAGCCCCAGCATTTT	CASSPGQGVPNQPQHF
.	15	TRBV10-3	TRBD1	TRBJ1-2	TGTGCCATCAGCTCGACAGGGGGTGTTAACTATGGCTACACCTTC	CAISSTGGVNYGYTF
.	15	TRBV18	TRBD1	TRBJ1-4	TGTGCCAGCTCCCTCGAAGGGGGCACTAATGAAAAACTGTTTTTT	CASSLEGGTNEKLFF
.	14	TRBV4-3	.	TRBJ2-5	TGCGCCAGCAGCCAGCACCCGTTGGGGGAGACCCAGTACTTC	CASSQHPLGETQYF